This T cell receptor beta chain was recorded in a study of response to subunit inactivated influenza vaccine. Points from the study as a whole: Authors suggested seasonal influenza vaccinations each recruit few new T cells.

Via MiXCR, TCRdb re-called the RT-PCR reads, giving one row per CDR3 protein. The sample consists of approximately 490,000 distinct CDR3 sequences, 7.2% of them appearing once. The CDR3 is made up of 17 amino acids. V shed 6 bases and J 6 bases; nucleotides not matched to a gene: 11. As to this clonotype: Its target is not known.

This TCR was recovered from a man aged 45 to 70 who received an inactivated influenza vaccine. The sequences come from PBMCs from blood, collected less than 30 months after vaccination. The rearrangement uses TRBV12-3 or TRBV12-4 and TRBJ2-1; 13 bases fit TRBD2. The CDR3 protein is CASRGLAGAQGGNEQFF. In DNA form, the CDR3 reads TGTGCCAGCAGAGGACTAGCGGGAGCTCAAGGCGGCAATGAGCAGTTCTTC.